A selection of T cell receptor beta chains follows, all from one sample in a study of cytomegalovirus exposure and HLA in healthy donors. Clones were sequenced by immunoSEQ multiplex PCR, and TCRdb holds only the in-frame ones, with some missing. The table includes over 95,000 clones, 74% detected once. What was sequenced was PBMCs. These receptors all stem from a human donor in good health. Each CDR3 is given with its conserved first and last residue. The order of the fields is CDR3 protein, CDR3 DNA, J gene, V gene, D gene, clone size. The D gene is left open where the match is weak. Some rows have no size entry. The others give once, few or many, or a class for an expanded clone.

CASSNPGKANYGYTF	TGTGCCAGCAGTAACCCAGGGAAAGCTAACTATGGCTACACCTTC	TRBJ1-2	TRBV6-5	.	.
CASSHGQKGAFFEHEQFF	TGCGCCAGCAGCCACGGACAGAAAGGCGCTTTCTTTGAGCATGAGCAGTTCTTC	TRBJ2-1	TRBV4-1	.	.
CASSPETPPRVQHF	TGTGCCAGCTCACCGGAGACCCCGCCTCGGGTCCAGCATTTT	TRBJ1-5	TRBV18	.	.
CSADTGVGQYF	TGCAGTGCTGACACAGGGGTAGGGCAGTACTTC	TRBJ2-7	TRBV20-1	TRBD1	few
CASSAGQLRTEAFF	TGTGCCAGCAGCGCCGGACAGTTGAGAACTGAAGCTTTCTTT	TRBJ1-1	TRBV7-9	.	.
CASSPGRAAVGELFF	TGTGCCAGCAGCCCCGGGCGGGCTGCCGTCGGGGAGCTGTTTTTT	TRBJ2-2	TRBV5-4	.	.
CASRQGTRNIQYF	TGTGCCAGCAGGCAGGGGACGAGAAACATTCAGTACTTC	TRBJ2-4	TRBV27	.	few
CAWSALAGLPYEQYF	TGTGCCTGGAGTGCCTTAGCGGGGTTGCCCTACGAGCAGTACTTC	TRBJ2-7	TRBV30	TRBD2	.
CAISFGQGPSYEQYF	TGTGCCATCAGTTTCGGACAGGGCCCCTCCTACGAGCAGTACTTC	TRBJ2-7	TRBV10-3	TRBD1	.
CASSLRERTGELFF	TGTGCCAGCAGTTTGAGGGAACGCACCGGGGAGCTGTTTTTT	TRBJ2-2	TRBV27	.	few
CASSLAAPRDYTF	TGTGCCAGCAGCTTGGCCGCACCCCGAGACTACACCTTC	TRBJ1-2	TRBV5-8	.	.
CASSVDLGRAYEQYF	TGTGCCAGCAGCGTAGACCTGGGGAGGGCCTACGAGCAGTACTTC	TRBJ2-7	TRBV9	TRBD2	.
CASSIKQGADTQYF	TGTGCCAGTAGTATTAAACAGGGTGCAGATACGCAGTATTTT	TRBJ2-3	TRBV19	.	.
CASGDRGPDYGYTF	TGCGCCAGCGGAGACAGGGGGCCGGACTATGGCTACACCTTC	TRBJ1-2	TRBV10-2	TRBD1	few
CVTGFGAEAFF	TGTGTCACAGGGTTTGGTGCTGAAGCTTTCTTT	TRBJ1-1	TRBV2	.	.
CASSRGGPRYEQYF	TGTGCCAGCAGTCGCGGAGGGCCAAGGTACGAGCAGTACTTC	TRBJ2-7	TRBV28	.	.
CASSLWGGTYGYTF	TGTGCCAGCAGTTTGTGGGGGGGGACCTATGGCTACACCTTC	TRBJ1-2	TRBV28	.	.
CASSLWTSTSSYNEQFF	TGTGCCAGCTCATTGTGGACTAGCACTAGCTCCTACAATGAGCAGTTCTTC	TRBJ2-1	TRBV18	TRBD2	.
CASSLAGGPLDTQYF	TGTGCCAGCAGTTTAGCGGGAGGGCCGTTAGATACGCAGTATTTT	TRBJ2-3	TRBV28	TRBD2	.
CASKSGAIQYF	TGTGCCAGCAAATCAGGGGCCATTCAGTACTTC	TRBJ2-4	TRBV6-5	.	few
CASSFRTSIAGTTDTQYF	TGTGCCAGCAGCTTTCGGACCTCCATAGCGGGGACCACAGATACGCAGTATTTT	TRBJ2-3	TRBV7-6	TRBD2	once
CAWGGLKPYEQYF	TGTGCCTGGGGGGGACTCAAGCCCTACGAGCAGTACTTC	TRBJ2-7	TRBV30	.	.
CASRKGGLAGDTQYF	TGTGCCAGCAGGAAAGGGGGACTAGCGGGAGATACGCAGTATTTT	TRBJ2-3	TRBV7-2	TRBD2	.
CASSEQQGARETQYF	TGTGCCAGCAGTGAACAACAGGGGGCGCGGGAGACCCAGTACTTC	TRBJ2-5	TRBV6-1	TRBD1	.
CASTFEAGGSNGYTF	TGTGCCAGCACCTTCGAGGCAGGGGGCTCGAATGGCTACACCTTC	TRBJ1-2	TRBV6-5	TRBD1	.
CASRDPVERYTF	TGTGCCAGCAGAGATCCCGTAGAGCGCTACACCTTC	TRBJ1-2	TRBV6-6	.	.
CASKTRVNTGELFF	TGTGCCAGCAAAACTAGAGTCAACACCGGGGAGCTGTTTTTT	TRBJ2-2	TRBV2	.	once